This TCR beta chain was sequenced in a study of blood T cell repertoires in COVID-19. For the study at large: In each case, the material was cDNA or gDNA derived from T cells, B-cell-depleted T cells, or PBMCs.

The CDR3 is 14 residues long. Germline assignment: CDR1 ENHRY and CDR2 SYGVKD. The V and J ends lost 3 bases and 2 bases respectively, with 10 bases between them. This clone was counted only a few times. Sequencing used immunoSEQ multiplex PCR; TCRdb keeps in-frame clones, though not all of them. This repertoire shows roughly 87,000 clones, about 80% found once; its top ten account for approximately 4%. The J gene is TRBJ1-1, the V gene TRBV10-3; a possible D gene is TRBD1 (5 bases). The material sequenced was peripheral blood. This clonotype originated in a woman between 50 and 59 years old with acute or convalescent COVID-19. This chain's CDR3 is CAISEATGNTEAFF. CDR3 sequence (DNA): TGTGCCATCAGTGAAGCAACAGGCAACACTGAAGCTTTCTTT.